Included here is one T cell receptor (beta chain) sequence, with context. Its antigen is still unknown. This sample is part of a study of Ad26.COV2.S vaccination and SARS-CoV-2 variants. Study details: The donor was enrolled in the Ad26.COV2.S arm of the COV1001 trial. Ad26.COV2.S was injected intramuscularly once or twice, 56 days apart.

Only in-frame clones appear in the TCRdb table, and some are missing; sequencing was by immunoSEQ multiplex PCR. The sample lists fewer than 500,000 clones, approximately 90% occurring once. Stated treatment: about 20 received Ad26.COV2.S at low or high dose, single or two shots; several received placebo; per-sample allocation not given. Collection of samples fell on day 63 after the first vaccine or placebo injection. Study findings and constraints: Non-spike TCR breadth showed similarity between vaccine and placebo recipients.

The sample in question was peripheral blood, obtained in a trial of Ad26.COV2.S vaccine versus placebo. The source of this sequence is a person aged 18 to 65 who received the Ad26.COV2.S COVID-19 vaccine or a placebo.

The CDR3 here is CASSRGQETITDTQYF. CDR3 nucleotide sequence: TGTGCCAGCAGCAGAGGACAGGAAACTATCACAGATACGCAGTATTTT. The V and J genes are TRBV21-1 and TRBJ2-3; the table's D gene call, TRBD1, was not cross checked with the DNA. TRBV21-1 is deemed a pseudogene. This CDR3 region has 16 residues.